This note documents a single T cell receptor beta chain sequence. TCRdb's copy holds only in-frame clones and misses some; the assay was immunoSEQ multiplex PCR. The data show some 230,000 clones, approximately 82% seen once. The data were taken from a study of blood T cell repertoires in COVID-19. Study details: PBMCs, B-cell-depleted T cells, or T cells provided the cDNA or gDNA that made up the material.

Germline V gives CDR1 SGHVS, CDR2 FQNEAQ. The V and J ends lost 2 bases and 2 bases respectively, with 9 bases between them. This CDR3 spans 14 amino acids. Sequencing was done on a sample of PBMCs or T cells enriched from blood (not recorded which). This receptor was identified in a man aged 35-49 years who had recovered from COVID-19. The V gene is TRBV7-8, the J gene TRBJ1-2, with TRBD1 as a possible D gene (5 bases). Here the CDR3 reads CASSLLPGNYGYTF. The CDR3 coding sequence is TGTGCCAGCAGCTTACTACCAGGGAACTATGGCTACACCTTC. Combining the CDR3 with reference TRBV7-8 and TRBJ1-2 gives the whole variable domain GAGVSQSPRYKVAKRGQDVALRCDPISGHVSLFWYQQALGQGPEFLTYFQNEAQLDKSGLPSDRFFAERPEGSVSTLKIQRTQQEDSAVYLCASSLLPGNYGYTFGSGTRLTVV.